This T cell receptor (beta chain) was documented in a study of CD8+CD57+ T cells in acquired aplastic anemia. At the level of the study: The study obtained an average of 3.2 ug of DNA from sorted CD4+ and CD8+ cells.

For CDR3 and TCR beta VDJ profiling, genomic DNA was the template used. TCRdb re-called the reads through MiXCR, storing one row per CDR3 protein. The sample shows 200,000 to 250,000 distinct CDR3 sequences, 30% to 40% of them seen only once. The CDR3 sequence is 14 residues long. Trimming cost V 6 bases and J 0 bases, with 9 bases left between them. The germline V gene encodes CDR1 LNHDA and CDR2 SQIVND (reference sequence). This clonotype was seen ten or more times. Its antigen is unidentified. General study results and limits: Patients shared approximately 30 CD8+ CDR3 sequences with controls. Statistical testing detected no significant gap in CD8+ Simpson's diversity between patients and controls.

The V call is TRBV19, the J call TRBJ1-3; D may be TRBD1 (6 bases). The origin of this receptor is a human donor in good health, serving as a control. Sequences were obtained from sorted CD4+, CD8+, or CD8+CD57+ T cells (not recorded which) from PBMCs. CDR3 region: CASSPGHSGNTIYF. The CDR3 coding sequence is TGTGCCAGTAGCCCGGGACACTCTGGAAACACCATATATTTT.